These 23 T cell receptor beta chains were sequenced from one sample in a study of blood T cell repertoires in COVID-19 (dated by TCRdb to 2020 to 2022). The receptor library was made with the immunoSEQ multiplex PCR assay. Imported from immuneACCESS, the table was reduced by TCRdb to in-frame sequences with V and J called. These copies leave out some clones; in studies compared against another copy, an unresolved V gene accounts for under half, and the cause of the remainder is not known. This sample lists hundreds of thousands of clones; more than 80% were detected once. The ten largest clonotypes hold around 3% of the sample. The specimen sequenced was peripheral blood. The receptors shown here come from a woman aged 25 to 45 with COVID-19, enrolled during active disease.

This clone occurred once. J is TRBJ1-1 and V is TRBV25-1; TRBD1 might be the D (5 bases). This CDR3 contains 14 residues. V shed 7 bases and J shed 0 bases, with 12 bases lying between them. Per germline, CDR1 MGHDK and CDR2 SYGVNS. The CDR3 protein is CASTGGTLNTEAFF. DNA of the CDR3: TGTGCCAGCACGGGGGGTACTCTGAACACTGAAGCTTTCTTT.

This chain's CDR3 is CASSPQRQGRGGYTF. CDR3 in DNA: TGTGCCAGCTCACCACAACGACAGGGGAGGGGTGGCTACACCTTC. The chain joins TRBV18 to TRBJ1-2; TRBD1 matches at 8 bases. V gave up 1 base and J gave up 7 bases; unmatched junction bases: 8. Germline CDR1 KGHSH, CDR2 LQKENI. CDR3 length equals 15 residues.

This chain uses TRBV6-2 or TRBV6-3 with TRBJ2-7; 13 positions agree with TRBD2. V shed 4 bases, J shed 6 bases, and the junction held 6 bases outside the gene matches. In germline, CDR1 is MNHEY, CDR2 SVGEGT. CDR3 length: 15 residues. DNA of the CDR3: TGTGCCAGCAGTTCCGGACTAGCGGGAGTTCGCGAGCAGTACGTC. It translates to CASSSGLAGVREQYV.

The chain employs TRBV6-5 and TRBJ1-4; tentative D call: TRBD1 (5 bases). Deletions cut 2 bases from V and 7 bases from J, with 11 bases between. Germline CDR1 MNHEY, CDR2 SVGAGI. This CDR3 is 14 amino acids long. The CDR3 spells CASSYLQGTEKLFF. The CDR3 DNA reads TGTGCCAGCAGTTACCTTCAGGGAACTGAAAAACTGTTTTTT.

J is TRBJ2-1 and V is TRBV11-3, with 13 bases aligning to TRBD2. CDR3 length equals 17 residues. CDR1 and CDR2 (germline): SGHNT, YENEEA. Germline trimming cut 9 bases from V and 4 bases from J; bases unmatched to any gene: 12. DNA for the CDR3: TGTGCCAGTAGTGGACGGGGACTAGCGGGATATTACAATGAGCAGTTCTTC. Translation: CASSGRGLAGYYNEQFF.

The V and J genes are TRBV27 and TRBJ2-3, with D uncertain. V was clipped by 1 base and J by 6 bases, with 14 bases between them. The germline CDR1 and CDR2 sequences are MNHEY and SMNVEV (reference sequence). The CDR3 sequence is 15 residues long. CDR3 coding DNA: TGTGCCAGCAGTTTATTGTACAGAACCGGTGATACGCAGTATTTT. Its translation is CASSLLYRTGDTQYF.

This rearrangement joins TRBV19 to TRBJ2-3; 7 nucleotides line up with TRBD2. The CDR3 extends over 15 amino acids. Trimming took 6 bases from V and 6 from J; bases not matched to a gene: 12. Germline V lookup: CDR1 LNHDA, CDR2 SQIVND (reference sequence). CDR3 amino acids: CASRQKRQGGDTQYF. The CDR3 DNA reads TGTGCCAGTAGACAGAAACGGCAGGGAGGGGATACGCAGTATTTT. The whole variable domain, remainder taken from reference TRBV19 and TRBJ2-3, is DGGITQSPKYLFRKEGQNVTLSCEQNLNHDAMYWYRQDPGQGLRLIYYSQIVNDFQKGDIAEGYSVSREKKESFPLTVTSAQKNPTAFYLCASRQKRQGGDTQYFGPGTRLTVL.

The CDR3 coding sequence is TGTGCCAGCAGTTACTCTGTTCGGGGTCCCCAGCATTTT. Translation: CASSYSVRGPQHF. The genes are TRBV6-5 and TRBJ1-5; no clear D gene. Germline-derived CDR1 and CDR2 are MNHEY and SVGAGI. Trimming cost V 0 bases and J 10 bases, with 10 bases left between them. The CDR3 runs 13 residues.

CDR3: CASSIRQGAGDTQYF. CDR3 sequence (DNA): TGTGCCAGTAGTATTCGACAGGGCGCGGGAGATACGCAGTATTTT. The chain couples TRBV19 to TRBJ2-3; TRBD1 matches 7 bases. Trimming at V came to 3 bases and at J to 5 bases, leaving 8 bases not matched to a gene. The CDR3 has 15 residues. CDR1 LNHDA and CDR2 SQIVND come from the germline V gene (reference sequence). The full variable domain, its missing parts supplied by reference TRBV19 and TRBJ2-3, is DGGITQSPKYLFRKEGQNVTLSCEQNLNHDAMYWYRQDPGQGLRLIYYSQIVNDFQKGDIAEGYSVSREKKESFPLTVTSAQKNPTAFYLCASSIRQGAGDTQYFGPGTRLTVL.

This chain links TRBV6-5 with TRBJ2-7; 7 positions match TRBD1. The CDR3 runs 14 residues. Germline V lookup: CDR1 MNHEY, CDR2 SVGAGI. V lost 5 bases, J lost 0 bases, and 4 bases stayed unmatched. The CDR3 DNA follows: TGTGCCAGCAGTCAGGGGGTCCCCTCCTACGAGCAGTACTTC. Amino acid sequence: CASSQGVPSYEQYF.

CDR3 protein: CASSQSLFRDRGTDTQYF. In nucleotides, the CDR3 is TGCGCCAGCAGTCAATCACTATTCCGGGACAGAGGCACAGATACGCAGTATTTT. The chain couples TRBV23-1 to TRBJ2-3, with TRBD1 matching over 7 bases. TRBV23-1 is marked as an open reading frame, function uncertain. The CDR3 runs to 18 residues. Trimming took 0 bases from V and 1 from J; bases not matched to a gene: 10.

The rearrangement joins TRBV7-2 to TRBJ2-7; TRBD2 agrees at 8 bases. V lost 5 bases and J lost 6; bases outside the gene matches: 12. CDR1 SGHTA and CDR2 FQGNSA come from the germline V gene. CDR3 length: 15 amino acids. The DNA for the CDR3 is TGTGCCAGCAGCCGGCAGGGACTAGTCCTAATCGAGCAGTACTTC. This sequence encodes CASSRQGLVLIEQYF.

The chain carries TRBV9 and TRBJ2-3, with D possibly being TRBD2 (5 bases). Trimming removed 5 bases at V and 4 bases at J, with 8 bases between. Germline lookup yields CDR1 SGDLS and CDR2 YYNGEE. The CDR3 loop spans 12 amino acids. CDR3 sequence (DNA): TGTGCCAGCAGTGCGGAGGCAGATACGCAGTATTTT. Amino acid sequence: CASSAEADTQYF.

The rearrangement joins TRBV15 to TRBJ2-2, with D perhaps TRBD1 (5 bases). CDR1 LNHNV and CDR2 YYDKDF come from the germline V gene (reference sequence). The CDR3 spans 15 residues. Between the trimmed V and J ends, which lost 1 base and 5 bases, there was a span of 11 bases. CDR3 nucleotide sequence: TGTGCCACCAGCAGAGGTGACAGCGTTACCGGGGAGCTGTTTTTT. It encodes CATSRGDSVTGELFF.

This rearrangement joins TRBV11-2 to TRBJ2-7, with TRBD2 matching over 10 bases. V lost 2 bases and J lost 6; bases outside the gene matches: 13. Germline V gives CDR1 SGHAT, CDR2 FQNNGV. The CDR3 has 17 amino acids. CDR3 sequence: CASSLYPLASGRREQYV. The CDR3 DNA is TGTGCCAGCAGCTTATACCCCCTGGCTAGCGGGAGACGCGAGCAGTACGTC.

This clone was observed a single time. The chain has TRBV24-1 and TRBJ2-7; D remains unclear. V dropped 5 bases and J dropped 5 bases, with 12 bases sitting between them. The CDR3 contains 13 residues. CDR1 KGHDR and CDR2 SFDVKD come from the germline V gene. This chain's CDR3 is CATSGTRGNEQYF. The CDR3 region has the DNA TGTGCCACCAGTGGAACTCGAGGTAACGAGCAGTACTTC.

The chain uses TRBV2 and TRBJ2-2; TRBD1 matches 9 bases. The germline CDR1 and CDR2 sequences are SNHLY and FYNNEI. The CDR3 has 15 residues. The J segment lost 3 bases and the V segment lost 5 bases, leaving 4 bases of the junction unmatched. CDR3 coding DNA: TGTGCCAGCAGTCTCGACAGGGGGGACACCGGGGAGCTGTTTTTT. Amino acid sequence: CASSLDRGDTGELFF. Combining the CDR3 with reference TRBV2 and TRBJ2-2 gives the whole variable domain EPEVTQTPSHQVTQMGQEVILRCVPISNHLYFYWYRQILGQKVEFLVSFYNNEISEKSEIFDDQFSVERPDGSNFTLKIRSTKLEDSAMYFCASSLDRGDTGELFFGEGSRLTVL.

Here the CDR3 DNA reads TGTGCCAGCAGTTCAAGCGGGGCTACGCAGTATTTT. This codes for CASSSSGATQYF. J is TRBJ2-3 and V is TRBV2, with TRBD2 matching 7 bases. V was pared by 5 bases and J by 8 bases, with 4 bases of the junction left unmatched. Germline lookup yields CDR1 SNHLY and CDR2 FYNNEI. CDR3 size: 12 residues.

This chain joins TRBV27 and TRBJ2-1; possibly TRBD1 for D (6 bases). Germline CDR1 MNHEY, CDR2 SMNVEV (reference sequence). V lost 3 bases to trimming and J lost 4 bases, with 13 bases between them. The CDR3 has 15 amino acids. CDR3 in amino acids: CASSFSGAGYNEQFF. CDR3 nucleotide sequence: TGTGCCAGCAGTTTTTCAGGGGCGGGTTACAATGAGCAGTTCTTC.

The chain is built from TRBV4-3 and TRBJ2-7, with TRBD1 identical over 7 bases. Germline V gives CDR1 LGHNA, CDR2 YSLEER. The CDR3 covers 15 residues. With 4 bases clipped from V and 0 bases from J, the junction kept 6 bases outside the gene matches. The CDR3 DNA follows: TGCGCCAGCAGCCCGAAGACAGGGCCCTCCTACGAGCAGTACTTC. Its translation is CASSPKTGPSYEQYF.

This sequence joins TRBV20-1 and TRBJ2-1, with D tentatively TRBD1 (5 bases). This CDR3 has 11 residues. Germline V gene data show CDR1 as DFQATT and CDR2 as SNEGSKA (reference sequence). The CDR3 DNA follows: TGCAGCTCAGGGCTCTACAATGAGCAGTTCTTC. It yields the protein CSSGLYNEQFF.

V usage is TRBV19 and J usage is TRBJ2-3, with D possibly matching TRBD2 (5 bases). Trimming left V 5 bases short and J 2 bases short, with 11 bases between. Germline-derived CDR1 and CDR2 are LNHDA and SQIVND (reference sequence). This CDR3 spans 14 amino acids. The CDR3 bases are TGTGCCAGTAGTCCAGGACTGTACACAGATACGCAGTATTTT. It yields the protein CASSPGLYTDTQYF.

The J gene is TRBJ2-7, the V gene TRBV28; a weak D match, TRBD1 (5 bases). The CDR3 is 13 amino acids. Germline-derived CDR1 and CDR2 are MDHEN and SYDVKM. V lost 8 bases and J 7 bases, leaving 18 bases between the germline ends. CDR3 DNA: TGTGCCAGCTGGGATGGGGCTCGTAGGGAGCAGTACTTC. Translation gives CASWDGARREQYF.